This T cell receptor (beta chain) derives from a study of CD8+ T cells in alopecia areata. Following extraction, RNA underwent reverse transcription to cDNA, which served as the sequencing template. The method was immunoSEQ multiplex PCR; TCRdb's version includes in-frame clones alone and lacks a portion of them. The sample records roughly 140,000 clones, roughly 58% being singletons. Sorting separated CD4+ and CD8+ T cells out of PBMCs. With respect to this clone: Antigen: not known.

Study-wide findings and caveats: It was lesional scalp, especially alopecia totalis/universalis, that showed higher clonality than normal scalp.

This CDR3 spans 15 amino acids. V lost 3 bases and J lost 4, with 16 bases in between. Germline loops: CDR1 SGDLS, CDR2 YYNGEE. This clonotype was obtained from a human donor in good health. The rearrangement links TRBV9 to TRBJ1-2, with D maybe TRBD1 (6 bases). The sequenced sample consisted of CD8+ T cells sorted from blood. This chain's CDR3 is CASSGRKGQSYGYTF. CDR3 nucleotide sequence: TGTGCCAGCAGCGGTCGGAAAGGACAGAGCTATGGCTACACCTTC.